This T cell receptor (beta chain) originates from a study of blood T cell repertoires in COVID-19 (dated by TCRdb to the early 2020s). Turning to the overall study: The collaborator samples originated in the United States, Italy and Spain and spanned the acute and convalescent phases of COVID-19. The prospective study material was composed of cDNA or gDNA derived from T cells, B-cell-depleted T cells, or PBMCs. Deeply sampled blood TCRbeta repertoires from subjects exposed to, actively infected with, or recovered from COVID-19 were included in the dataset. A freely available public database, intended as a resource for researchers studying the immune response to SARS-CoV-2, is where the repertoires were released. Samples came from the ongoing ImmuneRACE study (first 160 participants) plus 1,254 subjects from 6 global collaborators. A de-identified subject ID, COVID-19 status, age in years and sex were almost always included in the sample metadata. Where available, HLA class I and class II types were obtained from metadata supplied by the sample provider rather than from assay-based typing. Overall results and qualifications from the work: The amount of clinical and demographic metadata varied by source and participant and was provided uncurated.

Whole blood was collected in K2EDTA tubes by collaborating institutions according to the institutions' own protocols. Collaborator samples were shipped for TCRbeta analysis as frozen whole blood, isolated PBMCs, or DNA extracted from either sample type. The CDR3 starts with the cysteine, ends with the phenylalanine, and has 15 residues. CDR3 DNA is the only sequence kept; it has 45 bases, read in frame from the first base. Via the germline V gene (reference sequence), CDR1 is LGHDT and CDR2 YNNKEL. Relative to germline, V is 1 base shorter and J is 0 bases shorter, with 9 bases between their ends. TCRbeta CDR3 regions were amplified from genomic DNA using the immunoSEQ Assay, a bias-controlled multiplex PCR. The authors processed their data as follows. Within the assay, amplification of reference gene primers was used to estimate how many nucleated cells each sample contained. To quantify the absolute abundance of each unique TCRbeta CDR3 rearrangement, sequence reads were collapsed and filtered. For each sample, productive Simpson clonality was calculated by taking the square root of Simpson's diversity index across productive rearrangements. The table was pulled from immuneACCESS by TCRdb, which kept in-frame rearrangements only. Such tables lose some clones; where checked, under half of the loss comes from unresolved V genes, and the rest has no known cause. From that table come the V and J calls and clone size; the DNA was used to work out D and trimming. The sample yields around 100,000 clones; roughly 89% were counted once. The ten biggest clones cover around 5.4% of the sample.

With respect to this clone: The antigen it binds to is not known. No much larger clone exists at a distance of one base, and base qualities are not known.

The specimen sequenced was peripheral blood. This TCR was sampled from a man in his 70s with acute or convalescent COVID-19. The sequence joins TRBV3-1 (or the pseudogene TRBV3-2) to TRBJ1-2; TRBD1 might be the D gene, on 5 matching bases. The DNA is as follows: TGTGCCAGCAGCCAAGGAACAGGTACTAACTATGGCTACACCTTC. Its coded protein is CASSQGTGTNYGYTF.